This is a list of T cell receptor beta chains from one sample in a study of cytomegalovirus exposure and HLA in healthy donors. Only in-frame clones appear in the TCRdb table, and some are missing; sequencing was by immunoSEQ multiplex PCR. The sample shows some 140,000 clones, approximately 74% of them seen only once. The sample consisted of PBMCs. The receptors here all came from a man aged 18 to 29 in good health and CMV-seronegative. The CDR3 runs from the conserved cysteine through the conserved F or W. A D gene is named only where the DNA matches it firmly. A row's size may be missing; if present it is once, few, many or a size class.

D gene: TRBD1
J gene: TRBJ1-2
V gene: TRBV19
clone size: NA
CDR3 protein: CASSSAQTGGLGGNGYTF
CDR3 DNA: TGTGCCAGTAGTTCCGCACAGACAGGGGGCTTAGGAGGAAATGGCTACACCTTC

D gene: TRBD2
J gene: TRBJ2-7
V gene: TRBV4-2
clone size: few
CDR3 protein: CASSQVPAGDFYEQYF
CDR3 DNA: TGTGCCAGCAGCCAAGTACCAGCGGGGGACTTCTACGAGCAGTACTTC

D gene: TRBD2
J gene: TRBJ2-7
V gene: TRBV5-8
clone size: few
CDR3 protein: CASGASSGRFYEQYF
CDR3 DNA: TGTGCCAGCGGGGCTTCTAGCGGACGCTTCTACGAGCAGTACTTC

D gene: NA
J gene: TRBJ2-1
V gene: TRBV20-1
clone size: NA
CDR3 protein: CSAGDYNEQFF
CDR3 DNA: TGCAGTGCGGGAGACTACAATGAGCAGTTCTTC

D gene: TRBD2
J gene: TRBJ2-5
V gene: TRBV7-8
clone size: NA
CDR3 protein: CASSLGGGETQYF
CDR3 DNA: TGTGCCAGCAGCTTAGGCGGGGGTGAGACCCAGTACTTC

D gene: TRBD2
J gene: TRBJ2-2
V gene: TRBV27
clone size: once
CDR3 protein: CASSFRTSGALIFGGELFF
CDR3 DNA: TGTGCCAGCAGTTTCCGGACTAGCGGGGCTCTGATATTCGGCGGGGAGCTGTTTTTT

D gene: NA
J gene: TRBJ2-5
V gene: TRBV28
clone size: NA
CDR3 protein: CASSLRGTASGTQYF
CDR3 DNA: TGTGCCAGCAGTCTCCGCGGTACGGCCTCCGGGACCCAGTACTTC

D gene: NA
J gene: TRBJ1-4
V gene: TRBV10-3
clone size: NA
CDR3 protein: CAISESMLESEKLFF
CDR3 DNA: TGTGCCATCAGTGAGTCAATGTTGGAGAGTGAAAAACTGTTTTTT

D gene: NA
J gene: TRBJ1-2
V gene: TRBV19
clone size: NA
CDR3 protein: CATRTDGGYGYTF
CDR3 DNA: TGTGCCACCAGGACAGACGGGGGGTATGGCTACACCTTC

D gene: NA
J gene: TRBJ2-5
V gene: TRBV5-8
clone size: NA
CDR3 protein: CASSPGGQTGEETQYF
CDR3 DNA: TGTGCCAGCAGCCCCGGGGGGCAGACAGGGGAAGAGACCCAGTACTTC

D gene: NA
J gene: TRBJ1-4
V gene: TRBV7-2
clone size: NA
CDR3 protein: CASSREGIIGEKLFF
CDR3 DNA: TGTGCCAGCAGCCGCGAGGGCATCATCGGTGAAAAACTGTTTTTT

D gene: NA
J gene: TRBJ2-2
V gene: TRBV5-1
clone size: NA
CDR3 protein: CASSFGGLLNTGELFF
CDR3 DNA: TGCGCCAGCAGCTTCGGGGGGCTGCTTAATACCGGGGAGCTGTTTTTT

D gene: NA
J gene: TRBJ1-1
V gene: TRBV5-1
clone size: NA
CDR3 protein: CASSLRDSPRRTEAFF
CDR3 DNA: TGCGCCAGCAGCCTCAGGGACTCCCCCCGGCGCACTGAAGCTTTCTTT

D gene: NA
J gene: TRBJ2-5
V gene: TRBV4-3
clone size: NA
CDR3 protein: CASSQEWTTETQYF
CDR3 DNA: TGCGCCAGCAGCCAAGAATGGACAACGGAGACCCAGTACTTC

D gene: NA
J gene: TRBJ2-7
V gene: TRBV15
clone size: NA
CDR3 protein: CATSNRINEQYF
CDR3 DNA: TGTGCCACCAGCAACAGGATTAACGAGCAGTACTTC

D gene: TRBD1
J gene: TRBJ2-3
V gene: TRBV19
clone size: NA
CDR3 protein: CASSLPDRAKEYF
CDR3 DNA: TGTGCCAGTAGCCTACCGGACAGGGCGAAGGAGTATTTT

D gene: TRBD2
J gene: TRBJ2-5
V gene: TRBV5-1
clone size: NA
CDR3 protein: CASSLASGGGTVQETQYF
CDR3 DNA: TGCGCCAGCAGCTTGGCGTCTGGCGGGGGGACCGTACAAGAGACCCAGTACTTC

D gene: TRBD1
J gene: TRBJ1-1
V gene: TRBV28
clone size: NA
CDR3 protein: CASSTSGQGRAEAFF
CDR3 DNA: TGTGCCAGCAGTACATCGGGACAGGGGAGAGCTGAAGCTTTCTTT

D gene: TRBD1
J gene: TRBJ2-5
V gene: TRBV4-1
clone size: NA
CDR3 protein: CASSLGTEETQYF
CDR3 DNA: TGCGCCAGCAGCCTAGGGACAGAAGAGACCCAGTACTTC

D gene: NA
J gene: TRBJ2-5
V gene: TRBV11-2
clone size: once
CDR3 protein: CASSQGRSQETQYF
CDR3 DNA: TGTGCCAGCAGCCAAGGCAGGTCACAAGAGACCCAGTACTTC

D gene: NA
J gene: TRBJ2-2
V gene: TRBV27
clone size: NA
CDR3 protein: CASSFTKGDTGELFF
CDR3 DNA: TGTGCCAGCAGTTTTACTAAGGGGGACACCGGGGAGCTGTTTTTT

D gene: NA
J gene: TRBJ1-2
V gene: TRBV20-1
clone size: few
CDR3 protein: CSETANYGYTF
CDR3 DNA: TGCAGCGAAACGGCTAACTATGGCTACACCTTC

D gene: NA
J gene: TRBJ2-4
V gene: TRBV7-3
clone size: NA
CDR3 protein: CASSLFGSEDIQYF
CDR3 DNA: TGTGCCAGCAGCTTATTCGGGTCAGAGGACATTCAGTACTTC

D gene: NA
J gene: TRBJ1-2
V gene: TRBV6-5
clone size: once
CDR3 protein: CASSSRLDSIYGYTF
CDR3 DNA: TGTGCCAGCAGTTCGCGACTCGACAGTATCTATGGCTACACCTTC

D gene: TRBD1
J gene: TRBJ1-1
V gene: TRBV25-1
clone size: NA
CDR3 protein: CASSVAGQGRTEAFF
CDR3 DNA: TGTGCCAGCAGTGTGGCGGGACAGGGGAGAACTGAAGCTTTCTTT

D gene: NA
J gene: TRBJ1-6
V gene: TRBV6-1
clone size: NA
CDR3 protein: CASSPEGGNNSPLHF
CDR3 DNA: TGTGCCAGCAGCCCGGAGGGAGGGAATAATTCACCCCTCCACTTT

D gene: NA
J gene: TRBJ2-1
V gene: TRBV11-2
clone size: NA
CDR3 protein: CASSLEGLRDEQFF
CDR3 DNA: TGTGCCAGCAGCTTAGAAGGACTTAGGGATGAGCAGTTCTTC

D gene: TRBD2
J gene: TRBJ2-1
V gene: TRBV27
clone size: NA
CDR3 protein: CASSITSGGAFNEQFF
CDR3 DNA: TGTGCCAGCAGCATTACTAGCGGGGGGGCCTTCAATGAGCAGTTCTTC

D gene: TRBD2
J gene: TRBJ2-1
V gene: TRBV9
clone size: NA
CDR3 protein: CASSVDSGGYNEQFF
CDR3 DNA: TGTGCCAGCAGCGTAGATAGCGGGGGGTACAATGAGCAGTTCTTC

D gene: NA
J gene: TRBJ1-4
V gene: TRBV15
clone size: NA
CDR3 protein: CATSSQGTNEKLFF
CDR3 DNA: TGTGCCACCAGCAGTCAGGGGACTAATGAAAAACTGTTTTTT

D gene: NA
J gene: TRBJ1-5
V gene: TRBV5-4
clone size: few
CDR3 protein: CASSLGGAQPQHF
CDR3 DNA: TGTGCCAGCAGCTTGGGCGGGGCCCAGCCCCAGCATTTT

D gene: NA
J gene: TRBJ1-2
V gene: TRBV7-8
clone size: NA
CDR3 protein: CASSLGQAINYGYTF
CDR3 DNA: TGTGCCAGCAGCTTAGGACAAGCCATAAACTATGGCTACACCTTC

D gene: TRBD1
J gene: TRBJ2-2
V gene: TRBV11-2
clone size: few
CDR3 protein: CASSLLQGARGTGELFF
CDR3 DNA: TGTGCCAGCAGCTTGTTACAGGGGGCGCGTGGCACCGGGGAGCTGTTTTTT

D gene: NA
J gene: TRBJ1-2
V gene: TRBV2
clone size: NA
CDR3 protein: CASVKQSYGYTF
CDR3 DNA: TGTGCCAGCGTTAAACAGTCCTATGGCTACACCTTC

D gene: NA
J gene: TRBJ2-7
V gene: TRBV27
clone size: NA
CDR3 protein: CASSFSAGTASYEQYF
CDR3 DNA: TGTGCCAGCAGTTTTTCTGCGGGGACAGCAAGCTACGAGCAGTACTTC

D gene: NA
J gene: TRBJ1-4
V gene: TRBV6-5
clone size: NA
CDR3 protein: CATQSRTAEKLFF
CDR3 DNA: TGTGCCACCCAATCCAGGACAGCTGAAAAACTGTTTTTT

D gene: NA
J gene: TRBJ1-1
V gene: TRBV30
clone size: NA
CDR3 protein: CAWSPHTEAFF
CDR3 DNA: TGTGCCTGGAGTCCCCATACTGAAGCTTTCTTT

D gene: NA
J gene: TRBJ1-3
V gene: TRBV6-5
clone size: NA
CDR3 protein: CASSWAGTVSGNTIYF
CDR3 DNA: TGTGCCAGCAGTTGGGCTGGGACTGTTAGTGGAAACACCATATATTTT